One and the same sample provided the 4 T cell receptor beta chains below, sequenced in a study of glioma-infiltrating T cells after dendritic cell vaccination. Assay: immunoSEQ multiplex PCR; the TCRdb copy retains only in-frame clones and omits some. The data contain 65,000 to 80,000 clones, around 86% of them seen just once; the ten biggest clones take up 7% to 9.5%. The material sequenced was blood, taken before dendritic cell vaccination. These TCRs come from a human donor with glioblastoma.

The chain combines TRBV19 with TRBJ1-1; 9 nucleotides align to TRBD1. Per the germline V gene, CDR1 is LNHDA and CDR2 is SQIVND (reference sequence). This CDR3 spans 15 amino acids. The J segment lost 4 bases and the V segment lost 2 bases, leaving 5 bases of the junction unmatched. CDR3 nucleotides: TGTGCCAGTAGTATAACAGGGGGCTGGGGCACTGAAGCTTTCTTT. It encodes CASSITGGWGTEAFF.

This chain links TRBV19 with TRBJ1-2, with 7 bases matching TRBD1. CDR3 length: 15 amino acids. The V and J ends lost 3 bases and 3 bases, in that order; junction bases with no gene match: 7. Germline CDR1 is LNHDA and CDR2 is SQIVND (reference sequence). The CDR3 here is CASSIDYRGHYGYTF. The CDR3 DNA reads TGTGCCAGTAGTATTGACTACAGGGGACACTATGGCTACACCTTC. The variable domain in full, with the rest retrieved from reference TRBV19 and TRBJ1-2, is DGGITQSPKYLFRKEGQNVTLSCEQNLNHDAMYWYRQDPGQGLRLIYYSQIVNDFQKGDIAEGYSVSREKKESFPLTVTSAQKNPTAFYLCASSIDYRGHYGYTFGSGTRLTVV.

The rearrangement joins TRBV6-5 to TRBJ2-7; TRBD1 is a possible D gene (6 bases). The CDR3 runs 14 residues. Germline values: CDR1 MNHEY, CDR2 SVGAGI. Trimming shortened V by 6 bases and J by 0 bases, and 12 bases separated the two germline ends. The CDR3, as DNA: TGTGCCAGCAGCGCACAGGGCGACTCCTACGAGCAGTACTTC. This encodes CASSAQGDSYEQYF.

The chain employs TRBV30 and TRBJ1-4; D is ambiguous. CDR1 is GTSNPN, CDR2 SVGIG, per germline (reference sequence). This CDR3 contains 18 residues. Trimming shortened V by 2 bases and J by 0 bases, and 19 bases separated the two germline ends. CDR3 sequence reads: CAWSPPGADMTTNEKLFF. The CDR3 DNA sequence: TGTGCCTGGAGTCCACCGGGAGCCGATATGACAACTAATGAAAAACTGTTTTTT.